These 26 T cell receptor beta chains were all obtained from the same sample, sequenced in a study of cytomegalovirus exposure and HLA in healthy donors. Primers for the PCR totalled 60 Vbeta and 13 Jbeta. Profiled with immunoSEQ multiplex PCR; TCRdb holds only in-frame clones, not every one. The profile covers 150,000 to 200,000 clones, with around 88% appearing a single time and under 2.5% taken by the ten largest. Sequenced sample: PBMCs. The receptor source for this set is a woman aged 18-29 years in good health and CMV-seronegative.

The chain couples TRBV28 to TRBJ2-1; 8 bases are a match to TRBD2. This CDR3 region has 17 residues. Germline V gene lookup returns CDR1 MDHEN and CDR2 SYDVKM. V shed 8 bases, J shed 8 bases, and the junction held 20 bases outside the gene matches. The CDR3 region is CASATWDGRAWSDEQFF. As DNA, the CDR3 is TGTGCCAGCGCCACTTGGGACGGGAGGGCCTGGAGCGATGAGCAGTTCTTC.

V usage is TRBV7-2 and J usage is TRBJ1-5, with D possibly TRBD1 on 5 matching bases. The V and J ends lost 6 bases and 7 bases respectively, with 13 bases between them. CDR1 is SGHTA, CDR2 FQGNSA, per germline. The length of the CDR3 is 13 residues. CDR3 DNA: TGTGCCAGCAGATACAAGACAGACCAGCCCCAGCATTTT. This translates into CASRYKTDQPQHF.

This chain uses TRBV5-4 with TRBJ1-6; 7 nucleotides agree with TRBD1. Germline trimming cut 1 base from V and 9 bases from J; bases unmatched to any gene: 13. This CDR3 is built from 17 residues. Germline V gene data show CDR1 as SGHNT and CDR2 as YYREEE (reference sequence). The CDR3 loop reads CASSLWLQTGRSSPLHF. CDR3 in DNA: TGTGCCAGCAGCTTGTGGCTTCAGACAGGGCGATCTTCACCCCTCCACTTT.

The V call is TRBV6-6, the J call TRBJ1-1; D is undetermined. Trimming left V 6 bases short and J 0 bases short, with 11 bases between. Germline V gives CDR1 MNHNY, CDR2 SVGAGI (reference sequence). This CDR3 is built from 14 residues. CDR3 in DNA: TGTGCCAGCAGCCCCCCCGCAGTGAACACTGAAGCTTTCTTT. This sequence encodes CASSPPAVNTEAFF.

This clone was seen a single time. This chain connects TRBV5-1 to TRBJ2-2; tentatively, D is TRBD2 (6 bases). The CDR3 runs 16 residues. Trimming pared 4 bases from V and 3 bases from J, leaving 16 bases between. Germline lookup yields CDR1 SGHRS and CDR2 YFSETQ. CDR3 DNA sequence: TGCGCCAGCAGCCTGTGGGGAGGTGTGGACACCGGGGAGCTGTTTTTT. Protein sequence: CASSLWGGVDTGELFF.

The V and J genes are TRBV7-8 and TRBJ2-5; the D gene is possibly TRBD1 (5 bases). CDR3 size: 15 residues. The V gene's germline CDR1 is SGHVS and CDR2 FQNEAQ. V was cut by 0 bases and J by 2 bases, with 10 bases left in between. This CDR3 reads CASSLAETEQETQYF. CDR3 nucleotides: TGTGCCAGCAGCTTAGCGGAGACAGAGCAAGAGACCCAGTACTTC.

The chain joins TRBV5-4 to TRBJ2-5, with D possibly matching TRBD1 (5 bases). V was shortened by 4 bases and J by 2 bases, with 9 bases between the two germline ends. CDR1 and CDR2 (germline): SGHNT, YYREEE (reference sequence). This CDR3 contains 13 residues. The CDR3 loop is CASSQGLQETQYF. In DNA, the CDR3 is TGTGCCAGCAGCCAGGGTTTACAAGAGACCCAGTACTTC.

The chain couples TRBV10-3 to TRBJ2-3, with 9 nucleotides matching TRBD2. Germline V gene lookup returns CDR1 ENHRY and CDR2 SYGVKD. This CDR3 has 19 amino acids. V was clipped by 0 bases and J by 0 bases; unmatched bases: 10. CDR3 nucleotides: TGTGCCATCAGTGAGTCGCGGGGGGGGCCAGGGACGAGCACAGATACGCAGTATTTT. It translates to CAISESRGGPGTSTDTQYF.

CDR3 in amino acids: CASSVESDRLGGYTF. Here the CDR3 DNA reads TGTGCCAGCAGCGTAGAGTCGGACAGGCTGGGGGGCTACACCTTC. This chain joins TRBV9 and TRBJ1-2; 7 positions agree with TRBD1. The CDR3 is made up of 15 amino acids. The germline CDR1 and CDR2 sequences are SGDLS and YYNGEE. Germline trimming cut 0 bases from V and 8 bases from J; bases unmatched to any gene: 10.

The chain combines TRBV6-5 with TRBJ2-7; D perhaps matches TRBD2 (6 bases). The germline gives CDR1 MNHEY, CDR2 SVGAGI. V dropped 8 bases and J dropped 0 bases, with 14 bases sitting between them. CDR3 length equals 14 residues. This CDR3 is CASGWGLPSYEQYF. The CDR3 region has the DNA TGTGCCAGCGGATGGGGACTCCCCTCCTACGAGCAGTACTTC.

The chain uses TRBV5-1 and TRBJ2-7; TRBD2 agrees at 8 bases. Germline V gives CDR1 SGHRS, CDR2 YFSETQ. The CDR3 sequence is 15 residues long. V lost 0 bases and J lost 2; bases outside the gene matches: 4. CDR3 in amino acids: CASSLVSGTTYEQYF. The CDR3 region has the DNA TGCGCCAGCAGCTTGGTTAGCGGGACCACCTACGAGCAGTACTTC.

The V and J genes are TRBV18 and TRBJ1-1, with D maybe TRBD1 (5 bases). Per the germline V gene, CDR1 is KGHSH and CDR2 is LQKENI. V was shortened by 5 bases and J by 1 base, with 14 bases between the two germline ends. The CDR3 totals 15 residues. The chain's CDR3 is CASSAYGGGNTEAFF. The CDR3 coding sequence is TGTGCCAGCTCAGCCTACGGGGGGGGGAACACTGAAGCTTTCTTT.

The V call is TRBV11-2, the J call TRBJ1-1, with 8 positions matching TRBD1. This CDR3 is built from 15 residues. Germline V gene data show CDR1 as SGHAT and CDR2 as FQNNGV. The V gene end was trimmed by 2 bases and the J gene end by 0 bases; junction bases not matched to a gene: 2. The CDR3 protein is CASSLMGQVNTEAFF. In DNA form, the CDR3 reads TGTGCCAGCAGCTTAATGGGACAGGTGAACACTGAAGCTTTCTTT.

V and J are TRBV7-9 and TRBJ1-2, with TRBD1 matching over 11 bases. In germline, CDR1 is SEHNR, CDR2 FQNEAQ (reference sequence). The junction had 2 bases not matched to a gene; V was cut back by 4 bases and J by 7 bases. The CDR3 consists of 13 residues. CDR3 amino acids: CASSWDRGGGYTF. The CDR3 coding sequence is TGTGCCAGCAGCTGGGACAGGGGGGGTGGCTACACCTTC.

The rearrangement uses TRBV5-1 and TRBJ1-1; TRBD1 is a possible D gene (5 bases). Germline V gene data show CDR1 as SGHRS and CDR2 as YFSETQ. The CDR3 contains 18 residues. Trimming pared 7 bases from V and 1 base from J, leaving 26 bases between. This chain's CDR3 is CASERQSLRGESNTEAFF. The CDR3, as DNA: TGCGCCAGCGAACGACAGAGCCTTCGGGGGGAATCGAACACTGAAGCTTTCTTT.

This chain joins TRBV5-1 and TRBJ1-2, with 9 positions matching TRBD1. The length of the CDR3 is 15 residues. Germline V gene lookup returns CDR1 SGHRS and CDR2 YFSETQ. V lost 0 bases to trimming and J lost 6 bases; unmatched junction nucleotides: 6. CDR3 DNA: TGCGCCAGCAGCTTGGATTCGGGACAGGGCAATGGCTACACCTTC. It is translated as CASSLDSGQGNGYTF.

The rearrangement joins TRBV13 to TRBJ2-7, with D tentatively TRBD1 (5 bases). The germline CDR1 and CDR2 sequences are PRHDT and FYEKMQ (reference sequence). CDR3 length equals 13 residues. The V end was cut by 4 bases, the J end by 2 bases, with 9 bases between. The CDR3 protein is CASSYDRAYEQYF. CDR3 bases: TGTGCCAGCAGCTACGACAGAGCCTACGAGCAGTACTTC.

The chain couples TRBV7-8 to TRBJ1-1; D is perhaps TRBD1 (6 bases). V was clipped by 4 bases and J by 6 bases, with 12 bases between them. The germline CDR1 and CDR2 sequences are SGHVS and FQNEAQ. The CDR3 totals 13 residues. As DNA, the CDR3 is TGTGCCAGCAGCTCTGGACAGCACCCTGAAGCTTTCTTT. Its protein is CASSSGQHPEAFF.

This sequence joins TRBV6-5 and TRBJ1-6; the D is unclear. The germline CDR1 and CDR2 sequences are MNHEY and SVGAGI. V lost 4 bases and J lost 4, with 5 bases in between. The CDR3 loop spans 13 amino acids. CDR3 amino acids: CASSSDYNSPLHF. CDR3 bases: TGTGCCAGCAGTTCAGATTATAATTCACCCCTCCACTTT.

The gene calls are TRBV11-3 and TRBJ2-5; D is perhaps TRBD1 (6 bases). The CDR3 loop spans 13 amino acids. The germline gives CDR1 SGHNT, CDR2 YENEEA. V was clipped by 3 bases and J by 2 bases, with 7 bases between them. CDR3 amino acids: CASSFGQQETQYF. The DNA of the CDR3 is TGTGCCAGCAGCTTCGGACAGCAAGAGACCCAGTACTTC.

This chain uses TRBV2 with TRBJ2-1, with 10 bases identical to TRBD2. The CDR3 is 16 residues long. The germline V gene has CDR1 SNHLY and CDR2 FYNNEI. The V and J ends lost 6 bases and 4 bases, in that order; junction bases with no gene match: 9. CDR3 nucleotides: TGTGCCAGCAGGTCCCTAGCGGGAGACTCTTACAATGAGCAGTTCTTC. This translates into CASRSLAGDSYNEQFF.

This chain joins TRBV4-2 and TRBJ1-1; D perhaps matches TRBD1 (5 bases). V lost 4 bases to trimming and J lost 8 bases, with 20 bases between them. Per the germline V gene, CDR1 is LGHNA and CDR2 is YNFKEQ. The CDR3 totals 15 residues. Here the CDR3 reads CASSRVDGGTREAFF. The DNA of the CDR3 is TGTGCCAGCAGCCGGGTGGACGGGGGGACGCGGGAAGCTTTCTTT.

This rearrangement joins TRBV2 to TRBJ2-3; possible D gene TRBD1, 6 bases. The CDR3 is made up of 14 amino acids. V was clipped by 6 bases and J by 2 bases, with 12 bases between them. Germline values: CDR1 SNHLY, CDR2 FYNNEI. The CDR3 DNA sequence: TGTGCCAGCAGAATCGGGACAAACACAGATACGCAGTATTTT. It encodes CASRIGTNTDTQYF.

The chain carries TRBV18 and TRBJ1-1; D gene uncertain. Germline V lookup: CDR1 KGHSH, CDR2 LQKENI. CDR3 length equals 13 residues. V shed 2 bases and J shed 8 bases, with 12 bases lying between them. The CDR3: CASSPEGRREAFF. In DNA form, the CDR3 reads TGTGCCAGCTCACCAGAGGGCCGACGGGAAGCTTTCTTT.

The chain is built from TRBV13 and TRBJ2-7, with 8 bases that match TRBD1. Germline values: CDR1 PRHDT, CDR2 FYEKMQ (reference sequence). V shed 4 bases, J shed 7 bases, and the junction held 9 bases outside the gene matches. The CDR3 is made up of 14 amino acids. The CDR3 nucleotides are TGTGCCAGCAGCTCAGGACAGGGCTTGGGGGAGCAGTACTTC. It translates to CASSSGQGLGEQYF. Supplemented by reference TRBV13 and TRBJ2-7, the full variable domain reads AAGVIQSPRHLIKEKRETATLKCYPIPRHDTVYWYQQGPGQDPQFLISFYEKMQSDKGSIPDRFSAQQFSDYHSELNMSSLELGDSALYFCASSSGQGLGEQYFGPGTRLTVT.

The table lists this clone with a count of one. V usage is TRBV7-8 and J usage is TRBJ2-3; possibly TRBD2 for D (8 bases). Germline-derived CDR1 and CDR2 are SGHVS and FQNEAQ. Trimming left V 1 base short and J 4 bases short, with 21 bases between. The CDR3 runs to 18 residues. CDR3 region: CASSLVAGGAGVADTQYF. For the CDR3, the DNA is TGTGCCAGCAGCTTAGTCGCAGGGGGAGCGGGAGTAGCAGATACGCAGTATTTT. Using reference TRBV7-8 and TRBJ2-3 for the parts outside the CDR3, the full variable domain is GAGVSQSPRYKVAKRGQDVALRCDPISGHVSLFWYQQALGQGPEFLTYFQNEAQLDKSGLPSDRFFAERPEGSVSTLKIQRTQQEDSAVYLCASSLVAGGAGVADTQYFGPGTRLTVL.